A selection of T cell receptor beta chains follows, all from one sample in a study of lymphopenia after photon versus proton radiotherapy. Only in-frame clones appear in the TCRdb table, and some are missing; sequencing was by immunoSEQ multiplex PCR. The sample contains around 70,000 clones, 80% to 95% of which appear only once. The material was peripheral blood, obtained from a patient treated with photon-based radiotherapy. The receptors originated from a woman between 35 and 50 years old with cholangiocarcinoma. CDR3s include the opening cysteine and the closing phenylalanine or tryptophan. Each record gives: J gene, V gene, clone size, D gene, CDR3 DNA, CDR3 protein. A D gene is named only where the DNA matches it firmly. A clone size is listed for some rows: how often the clone was seen (once, few, many), or a class if it is expanded.

TRBJ1-5 | TRBV27 | NA | NA | TGTGCCAGCTCCCCGGGGGCAGACGGCAATCAGCCCCAGCATTTT | CASSPGADGNQPQHF
TRBJ1-6 | TRBV28 | NA | TRBD1 | TGTGCCAGCAGCCTATCCCCCCATGAACAGGGGACCTATTCACCCCTCCACTTT | CASSLSPHEQGTYSPLHF
TRBJ2-3 | TRBV11-2 | once | TRBD1 | TGTGCCAGCAGCCCAGGCGGGACAGGGGATACAGATACGCAGTATTTT | CASSPGGTGDTDTQYF
TRBJ1-1 | TRBV5-1 | NA | TRBD1 | TGCGCCAGCAGCCCAGTGGTGGGGGACAGGGGATCATGGAACACTGAAGCTTTCTTT | CASSPVVGDRGSWNTEAFF
TRBJ2-2 | TRBV4-2 | NA | NA | TGTGCCAGCAGCTCGGGACTGACCACCGGGGAGCTGTTTTTT | CASSSGLTTGELFF
TRBJ1-1 | TRBV9 | NA | NA | TGTGCCAGCAGCGGGAGCACAGGGCGCACTGAAGCTTTCTTT | CASSGSTGRTEAFF
TRBJ2-7 | TRBV11-2 | NA | NA | TGTGCCAGCAGCTTAGGTTCGGGAAGGGACTACGAGCAGTACTTC | CASSLGSGRDYEQYF
TRBJ1-1 | TRBV12-5 | NA | NA | TGTGCTGGCATCATGGGCGGCACTGAAGCTTTCTTT | CAGIMGGTEAFF
TRBJ2-7 | TRBV7-9 | NA | TRBD2 | TGTGCCAGCGGAGCGGGGGGGCTGTCCTACGAGCAGTACTTC | CASGAGGLSYEQYF
TRBJ2-7 | TRBV30 | NA | TRBD2 | TGTGCCTGGAGTGCGGGTAGGGCGGGAGGATACGAGCAGTACTTC | CAWSAGRAGGYEQYF
TRBJ2-7 | TRBV5-4 | NA | TRBD1 | TGTGCCAGCAGCTTGGGGGACAGGGGGCGAGCCTACGAGCAGTACTTC | CASSLGDRGRAYEQYF
TRBJ1-2 | TRBV5-6 | NA | TRBD1 | TGTGCCAGCAGCTTGGGGACAGGAGCCTATGGCTACACCTTC | CASSLGTGAYGYTF
TRBJ2-3 | TRBV7-2 | NA | NA | TGTGCCAGCAGCCGTAACGCCCTCACAGATACGCAGTATTTT | CASSRNALTDTQYF
TRBJ2-7 | TRBV13 | once | TRBD1 | TGTGCCAGCAGCGCACCCCCCGGGACAGGGCTCCTCGAGCAGTACTTC | CASSAPPGTGLLEQYF
TRBJ2-7 | TRBV5-1 | once | NA | TGCGCCAGCAGCAAAGGGACCACCTACGAGCAGTACTTC | CASSKGTTYEQYF
TRBJ2-1 | TRBV18 | NA | TRBD1 | TGTGCCAGCTCACCACTGGGGACAGGGGGTACCTACAATGAGCAGTTCTTC | CASSPLGTGGTYNEQFF
TRBJ1-2 | TRBV28 | NA | TRBD1 | TGTGCCATCTTACTAGGGACAGGGAGAGGCTACACCTTC | CAILLGTGRGYTF
TRBJ2-5 | TRBV12-2 | NA | NA | TGTGCAAGTCGCTTAGAACGGGACAGGGGACTAGCGGGGGGCCCCCTGTACCAAGAGACCCAGTACTTC | CASRLERDRGLAGGPLYQETQYF
TRBJ2-6 | TRBV19 | NA | NA | TGTGCCAGTATCGACCTCAAGGGCGGTAAAAGCTCTGGGGCCAACGTCCTGACTTTC | CASIDLKGGKSSGANVLTF
TRBJ2-7 | TRBV7-8 | NA | NA | TGTGCCAGCAGCTTAGAATCCTTGTGGGTAATCTCCTACGAGCAGTACTTC | CASSLESLWVISYEQYF
TRBJ1-1 | TRBV4-2 | NA | NA | TGTGCCAGCAGCCGACGGTGGGGGGCTGAAGCTTTCTTT | CASSRRWGAEAFF
TRBJ1-5 | TRBV30 | NA | NA | TGTGCCTGGACCCCCCTTGGGGCGCCAGATCAGCCCCAGCATTTT | CAWTPLGAPDQPQHF
TRBJ2-7 | TRBV7-2 | few | TRBD1 | TGTGCCAGCAGTCAAACCGGGACAGGGCACCCCGAGCAGTACTTC | CASSQTGTGHPEQYF
TRBJ1-2 | TRBV27 | NA | NA | TGTGCCAGCAGTTTTTTATCGCGGGGAAAGGGCTATGGCTACACCTTC | CASSFLSRGKGYGYTF
TRBJ2-1 | TRBV19 | NA | TRBD2 | TGTGCCAGTAAGACTAGCGGAAACTACAATGAGCAGTTCTTC | CASKTSGNYNEQFF
TRBJ2-3 | TRBV28 | NA | TRBD2 | TGTGCCAGCAGTGCCCTAGGCGGGAGAAGTTCAGATACGCAGTATTTT | CASSALGGRSSDTQYF
TRBJ1-1 | TRBV4-2 | NA | NA | TGTGCCAGCAGCCAGGGGAGGATGCAGGGGAACACTGAAGCTTTCTTT | CASSQGRMQGNTEAFF
TRBJ2-1 | TRBV19 | NA | NA | TGTGCCAGTAGTATAGCCTGGTCAGGGGAGCCGTTCTTC | CASSIAWSGEPFF
TRBJ2-7 | TRBV30 | NA | TRBD2 | TGTGCCTGCGTACTAGCGGGGGTTCAGTACTTC | CACVLAGVQYF
TRBJ2-7 | TRBV18 | NA | TRBD1 | TGTGCCAGCTCACCCACGGGACAGGGACCCTACGAGCAGTACTTC | CASSPTGQGPYEQYF
TRBJ2-6 | TRBV13 | NA | NA | TGTGCCAGCAGCCCGGGGGGCGCTGGGGCCAACGTCCTGACTTTC | CASSPGGAGANVLTF
TRBJ1-6 | TRBV5-6 | NA | TRBD1 | TGTGCCAGCAGCTTGGGGCAGGGGGGAAATTCACCCCTCCACTTT | CASSLGQGGNSPLHF
TRBJ1-1 | TRBV28 | NA | NA | TGTGCCAGCAGTTTTCGGGGCCTGTACACTGAAGCTTTCTTT | CASSFRGLYTEAFF
TRBJ1-2 | TRBV5-1 | NA | TRBD1 | TGCGCCAGCACCGAGACAGGGGGCGCCGATGGCTACACCTTC | CASTETGGADGYTF
TRBJ2-3 | TRBV6-5 | NA | TRBD2 | TGTGCCAGCAGTTTTAGCGGGGCCCTTGAGAATACGCAGTATTTT | CASSFSGALENTQYF
TRBJ1-5 | TRBV5-8 | NA | NA | TGTGCCAGCAGCTTGTACCGGGGAGGGAATCAGCCCCAGCATTTT | CASSLYRGGNQPQHF
TRBJ2-2 | TRBV2 | NA | NA | TGTGCCAGGGGCCCTGGGACCGGGGAGCTGTTTTTT | CARGPGTGELFF
TRBJ1-5 | TRBV28 | NA | TRBD1 | TGTGCCAGCAGTTTTGCAGGGGGCGATCAGCCCCAGCATTTT | CASSFAGGDQPQHF
TRBJ2-2 | TRBV5-1 | NA | TRBD1 | TGCGCCAGTCACCCGGGACAGGGGGCCCGGGAGCTGTTTTTT | CASHPGQGARELFF
TRBJ2-4 | TRBV2 | NA | TRBD2 | TGTGCCAGCAGTTCCCCTGGGACTAGCGGGCCTCAAGAGGTTCAGTACTTC | CASSSPGTSGPQEVQYF
TRBJ1-2 | TRBV18 | NA | NA | TGTGCCAGCTCACTCTCCAGGGGTGACTATGGCTACACCTTC | CASSLSRGDYGYTF
TRBJ1-6 | TRBV27 | NA | NA | TGTGCCAGCGGCCCAGGAGACCGCCTAATAGGGGGTTCACCCCTCCACTTT | CASGPGDRLIGGSPLHF
TRBJ1-5 | TRBV28 | once | NA | TGTGCCAGCAGTTTAGTGGGTGGGGGCAATCAGCCCCAGCATTTT | CASSLVGGGNQPQHF
TRBJ1-5 | TRBV11-2 | NA | NA | TGTGCCAGCAGCTTAGATCGGCAGGGTCATCAGCCCCAGCATTTT | CASSLDRQGHQPQHF
TRBJ1-6 | TRBV10-3 | NA | TRBD1 | TGTGCCATCAGTGAGGCGGGACAGCTTAATTCACCCCTCCACTTT | CAISEAGQLNSPLHF
TRBJ1-1 | TRBV7-3 | NA | NA | TGTGCCAGCAGCTTAAAAAAGAACACTGAAGCTTTCTTT | CASSLKKNTEAFF
TRBJ1-1 | TRBV11-2 | NA | TRBD1 | TGTGCCAGCAGCGTACAGGGGTCGAGGTACACTGAAGCTTTCTTT | CASSVQGSRYTEAFF
TRBJ2-7 | TRBV7-8 | NA | NA | TGTGCCAGCAGCTTCCATGGGCCCACCTACGAGCAGTACTTC | CASSFHGPTYEQYF
TRBJ1-5 | TRBV25-1 | NA | NA | TGTGCCAGCAGTGAACGGAGGATAGTCTATCAGCCCCAGCATTTT | CASSERRIVYQPQHF
TRBJ2-7 | TRBV4-3 | few | NA | TGCGCCAGCAGCCAAGCTCGCAGGGGCGAGCAGTACTTC | CASSQARRGEQYF
TRBJ1-5 | TRBV18 | NA | NA | TGTGCCAGCTCACCAGATGGGGGCAGCAATCAGCCCCAGCATTTT | CASSPDGGSNQPQHF
TRBJ2-7 | TRBV27 | NA | NA | TGTGCCAGCAGTTTAAGAGGGGCGCTCCCACCCGAGCAGTACTTC | CASSLRGALPPEQYF
TRBJ1-1 | TRBV5-5 | NA | NA | TGTGCCAGCAGCTTCGCGACCGGGACTGGCGAAGCTTTCTTT | CASSFATGTGEAFF
TRBJ2-7 | TRBV28 | once | NA | TGTGCCAGCAGTTTTGCTAGTTTGGACGACATAAGCAGCTCCTACGAGCAGTACTTC | CASSFASLDDISSSYEQYF
TRBJ2-6 | TRBV11-1 | NA | TRBD1 | TGTGCCAGCAGCAGGGGGCTCGGGGCCAACGTCCTGACTTTC | CASSRGLGANVLTF
TRBJ1-2 | TRBV2 | NA | NA | TGTGCCAGCAGTCGGGAGAACTATGGCTACACCTTC | CASSRENYGYTF
TRBJ1-1 | TRBV7-2 | NA | TRBD1 | TGTGCCAGCAGCTTAGGGACAGGGTGGGGTGCGGGCACTGAAGCTTTCTTT | CASSLGTGWGAGTEAFF